Listed here are 9 T cell receptor beta chains from one sample, sequenced in a study of blood T cell repertoires in COVID-19. TCRdb keeps only in-frame clones here, not all; method: immunoSEQ multiplex PCR. The sample lists 250,000 or so clones, about 91% seen once, with 1.3% to 1.5% in the top ten. The sequencing input was peripheral blood. Receptor source: an elderly man with acute or convalescent COVID-19.

CDR3: CASSWTVSYEQYF. CDR3 nucleotides: TGTGCCAGCTCTTGGACAGTCTCCTACGAGCAGTACTTC. This sequence joins TRBV12-3 or TRBV12-4 and TRBJ2-7, with TRBD1 as a possible D gene (6 bases). The length of the CDR3 is 13 residues. Trimming removed 8 bases at V and 0 bases at J, with 11 bases between.

The chain couples TRBV5-1 to TRBJ1-2; 8 nucleotides agree with TRBD1. The trim removed 7 bases at V and 2 bases at J, leaving 4 bases unmatched. Looked up from germline, CDR1 is SGHRS and CDR2 is YFSETQ. This CDR3 comprises 13 residues. CDR3 sequence: CASSDRENYGYTF. In nucleotides, the CDR3 is TGCGCCAGCTCGGACAGGGAGAACTATGGCTACACCTTC.

The chain joins TRBV4-1 to TRBJ1-5; D perhaps matches TRBD1 (6 bases). This CDR3 spans 14 amino acids. Trimming took 5 bases from V and 3 from J, leaving 11 bases between them. The germline CDR1 and CDR2 sequences are MGHRA and YSYEKL. The CDR3 region has the DNA TGCGCCAGCAGCACAAGACAGGACAATCAGCCCCAGCATTTT. This codes for CASSTRQDNQPQHF.

The V and J genes are TRBV5-1 and TRBJ2-7; possibly TRBD2 for D (7 bases). V was trimmed by 1 base and J by 4 bases, leaving 18 bases between them. CDR1 is SGHRS, CDR2 YFSETQ, per germline. CDR3 size: 16 residues. The CDR3 loop is CASSLPPGEGGYEQYF. In nucleotides, the CDR3 is TGCGCCAGCAGCTTGCCCCCCGGGGAGGGGGGGTACGAGCAGTACTTC.

Note on this clone: The sample has other DNA sequences that encode this CDR3 too. The chain links TRBV12-3 or TRBV12-4 to TRBJ1-6; no clear D gene. The V end lost 5 bases, the J end lost 6 bases, and 8 bases lay between the germline ends. The CDR3 is made up of 13 amino acids. For the CDR3, the DNA is TGTGCCAGCAGTCCCCGGGGTAATTCACCCCTCCACTTT. This translates into CASSPRGNSPLHF.

In nucleotides, the CDR3 is TGCGCCAGCAGCAGAGAGTTAGGAGGGACTAAGGATACGCAGTATTTT. This translates into CASSRELGGTKDTQYF. This chain uses TRBV5-1 with TRBJ2-3; 7 positions match TRBD2. This CDR3 comprises 16 residues. With V trimmed by 4 bases and J by 6 bases, 14 bases remained unmatched. CDR1 is SGHRS, CDR2 YFSETQ, per germline.

This clone was seen just once. The chain uses TRBV5-4 and TRBJ2-7; TRBD1 matches at 11 bases. This CDR3 region has 14 residues. V was clipped by 4 bases and J by 4 bases; unmatched bases: 4. Germline CDR1 and CDR2: SGHNT and YYREEE (reference sequence). CDR3 nucleotides: TGTGCCAGCAGCCGGGACAGGGGGACTTACGAGCAGTACTTC. This gives the protein CASSRDRGTYEQYF.

This chain uses TRBV6-2 or TRBV6-3 with TRBJ2-6; 9 positions agree with TRBD1. V trimming: 0 bases; J trimming: 1 base; junction bases outside the gene matches: 4. This CDR3 is 18 amino acids long. CDR1 is MNHEY, CDR2 SVGEGT, per germline. In DNA, the CDR3 is TGTGCCAGCAGTTACTCGAGGGACAGGGCTTCTGGGGCCAACGTCCTGACTTTC. It codes for CASSYSRDRASGANVLTF.

The J gene is TRBJ2-7, the V gene TRBV6-4; TRBD2 matches at 10 bases. Germline V gene sequence: CDR1 MRHNA, CDR2 SNTAGT. The V and J ends lost 2 bases and 4 bases, in that order; junction bases with no gene match: 14. The CDR3 contains 18 residues. CDR3 amino acids: CASSDQTSLAGEGYEQYF. The CDR3 region has the DNA TGTGCCAGCAGTGACCAAACGTCTCTAGCGGGAGAGGGGTACGAGCAGTACTTC.